The 9 T cell receptor beta chains below come from one sample, sequenced in a study of shared clonotypes between healthy human individuals. The assay was immunoSEQ multiplex PCR, and TCRdb's table has in-frame clones only and misses some. The sample yields around 240,000 clones, 50% to 80% seen once. Sequencing was performed on memory CD4+ T cells sorted from blood. Subset denoted: CD45RA-negative fraction. These receptors originate from a man under 40 in good health.

Only one count was recorded for this clone. V usage is TRBV6-6 and J usage is TRBJ2-1; perhaps TRBD1 as D (5 bases). V lost 5 bases and J 0 bases, leaving 8 bases between the germline ends. This CDR3 spans 14 amino acids. CDR1 MNHNY and CDR2 SVGAGI come from the germline V gene (reference sequence). The CDR3 spells CASSVRGSYNEQFF. For the CDR3, the DNA is TGTGCCAGCAGTGTTAGGGGCTCCTACAATGAGCAGTTCTTC.

Note on this clone: The identical CDR3 is also encoded by other nucleotide sequences in the sample. J is TRBJ2-7 and V is TRBV30; maybe TRBD1 (6 bases). CDR1 and CDR2 from the germline V gene are GTSNPN and SVGIG (reference sequence). Trimming removed 4 bases at V and 2 bases at J, with 9 bases between. The CDR3 has 12 amino acids. The CDR3 DNA reads as TGTGCCTGGAAACAGGGCACCTACGAGCAGTACTTC. Its protein product is CAWKQGTYEQYF.

For this clone: At one of its ends the junction is not consistent with the germline gene, which may arise from a read error. The chain has TRBV5-1 and TRBJ2-6; tentative D call: TRBD2 (6 bases). The CDR3 spans 15 residues. Germline V gene lookup returns CDR1 SGHRS and CDR2 YFSETQ. The CDR3 sequence is CASSLTGAGANVLTF. CDR3 nucleotides: TGTGCCAGCAGCTTGACGGGAGCTGGGGCCAACGTCCTGACTTTC. The variable domain in full, with the rest retrieved from reference TRBV5-1 and TRBJ2-6, is KAGVTQTPRYLIKTRGQQVTLSCSPISGHRSVSWYQQTPGQGLQFLFEYFSETQRNKGNFPGRFSGRQFSNSRSEMNVSTLELGDSALYLCASSLTGAGANVLTFGAGSRLTVL.

This clone was found once. The chain combines TRBV5-1 with TRBJ2-7, with 7 positions matching TRBD2. Germline lookup yields CDR1 SGHRS and CDR2 YFSETQ. V lost 4 bases to trimming and J lost 7 bases; unmatched junction nucleotides: 5. The CDR3 loop spans 12 amino acids. CDR3 amino acids: CASSREVSEQYF. For the CDR3, the DNA is TGCGCCAGCAGCCGGGAGGTGTCGGAGCAGTACTTC.

This clone was counted ten times or more. This chain uses TRBV10-2 with TRBJ2-1; 10 bases line up with TRBD2. The CDR3 loop spans 17 amino acids. With V trimmed by 8 bases and J by 0 bases, 10 bases remained unmatched. Germline V CDR1 and CDR2: WSHSY, SAAADI. CDR3 amino acids: CASDRPASGSSYNEQFF. The DNA for the CDR3 is TGCGCCAGCGATAGACCGGCTAGCGGGAGCTCCTACAATGAGCAGTTCTTC.

The chain recombines TRBV28 with TRBJ1-2; D unclear. Germline CDR1 is MDHEN and CDR2 is SYDVKM. Deletions cut 5 bases from V and 3 bases from J, with 16 bases between. The CDR3 has 15 residues. DNA for the CDR3: TGTGCCAGCAGTCCACCGGCAGTCCGCTACTATGGCTACACCTTC. It is translated as CASSPPAVRYYGYTF.

The rearrangement links TRBV18 to TRBJ2-1; D is unclear. V lost 3 bases and J lost 7, with 13 bases in between. CDR3 length equals 14 residues. Germline V gene lookup returns CDR1 KGHSH and CDR2 LQKENI. DNA for the CDR3: TGTGCCAGCTCACCCCCCCCGGGTGGTAATGAGCAGTTCTTC. It codes for CASSPPPGGNEQFF. The full variable domain, rest sourced from reference TRBV18 and TRBJ2-1, is NAGVMQNPRHLVRRRGQEARLRCSPMKGHSHVYWYRQLPEEGLKFMVYLQKENIIDESGMPKERFSAEFPKEGPSILRIQQVVRGDSAAYFCASSPPPGGNEQFFGPGTRLTVL.

This sequence joins TRBV4-1 and TRBJ1-5; 11 nucleotides align to TRBD1. With 3 bases clipped from V and 5 bases from J, the junction kept 0 bases outside the gene matches. There are 14 residues in the CDR3. CDR1 and CDR2 (germline): MGHRA, YSYEKL. The CDR3 sequence is CASSQGQGDQPQHF. The CDR3 nucleotides are TGCGCCAGCAGCCAGGGACAGGGGGATCAGCCCCAGCATTTT.

This chain connects TRBV6-5 to TRBJ1-2, with D maybe TRBD1 (5 bases). CDR3 length: 14 residues. In germline, CDR1 is MNHEY, CDR2 SVGAGI. Trimming pared 0 bases from V and 8 bases from J, leaving 13 bases between. CDR3 bases: TGTGCCAGCAGTTACTCGGGGGGGTTTGACGGCTACACCTTC. It specifies CASSYSGGFDGYTF.